The present T cell receptor beta chain was sequenced within a study of blood T cell repertoires in COVID-19. Germline V gene lookup returns CDR1 SGHNT and CDR2 YYREEE (reference sequence). The CDR3 has 16 amino acids. J gave up 2 bases and V 5 bases, and 9 bases lay outside the gene matches. Cohort 3 recovery required two negative PCRs, clearance, or symptom resolution. Using immunoSEQ multiplex PCR, the repertoire was profiled, and TCRdb retains in-frame clones only, with some absent. Of about 330,000 clones listed, roughly 87% were seen once; the top ten hold 1%. The sequencing sample was made of PBMCs or T cells enriched from blood (not recorded which). The sequence was collected from a woman aged 25-40 years who had recovered from COVID-19. The chain uses TRBV5-4 and TRBJ2-3; 9 nucleotides agree with TRBD2. The CDR3 region has the DNA TGTGCCAGCAGAAGGACTAGCGCAGGCCCCACAGATACGCAGTATTTT. Its translation is CASRRTSAGPTDTQYF.